The source of this T cell receptor beta chain is a study of T cell clonotyping in hematopoietic cell transplantation. This clone has only one observation. Its antigen is not identified. Germline values: CDR1 MNHEY, CDR2 SMNVEV (reference sequence). The CDR3 extends over 16 amino acids. V shed 2 bases and J 0 bases; nucleotides not matched to a gene: 5. Profiled with immunoSEQ multiplex PCR; TCRdb holds only in-frame clones, not every one. Found here are roughly 13,000 clones, 90% of them singletons; the top ten hold around 1.3%. Study-wide points: CD4 and CD8 repertoire contributions could not be separated without sorting.

The TCR originated in a man in his thirties or forties in good health. Some clones in this sample may be carry-over from other donors' samples. The V gene is TRBV27, the J gene TRBJ2-3, with 7 positions matching TRBD2. Sequencing input: peripheral blood mononuclear cells. The CDR3 region is CASSLRLAESTDTQYF. CDR3 coding DNA: TGTGCCAGCAGTTTACGCCTAGCGGAGAGCACAGATACGCAGTATTTT.